This T cell receptor (beta chain) originates from a study of breast tumors, draining lymph nodes, adjacent tissues. Germline loops: CDR1 SGHNT, CDR2 YENEEA. The V and J ends lost 5 bases and 2 bases respectively, with 11 bases between them. The CDR3 covers 14 residues. Breast cancer patients provided tissue from their axillary draining lymph nodes. TCRdb ran MiXCR on the multiplex PCR reads and lists one entry per CDR3 protein. This table holds 200,000 to 300,000 distinct CDR3 sequences, 30% found once. This chain connects TRBV11-3 to TRBJ2-3; perhaps TRBD2 as D (5 bases). Sequences were obtained from axillary lymph node tissue. This receptor was identified in a female donor with breast cancer. Some clones in this sample may be carry-over from other donors' samples. CDR3 protein: CASSPLGDTDTQYF. CDR3 sequence (DNA): TGTGCCAGCAGCCCCCTCGGGGACACAGATACGCAGTATTTT.